The sequence of this TCR beta chain was determined in a study of CD8+ T cells in alopecia areata listed by TCRdb under 2018. Regarding the research as a whole: Treated patients were enrolled in an open-label pilot trial of oral tofacitinib, 5 to 10 mg twice daily, for moderate-to-severe alopecia areata. Tofacitinib was given for 6 to 18 months, followed by 6 months of follow-up off drug to assess delayed response and recurrence. Biopsies were taken from tofacitinib-treated patients at baseline and again at 4 and 24 weeks into treatment, and several of those patients also had a later scalp biopsy. The SALT score, which quantifies the percentage of affected scalp surface area, was used to measure disease severity in treated patients. In both human patients and the C3H/HeJ mouse model, the study applied high-throughput TCRbeta sequencing to look at T cell clonal expansion in alopecia areata. RNA came from the PAXgene miRNA kit for fixed scalp, the miRNeasy kit for PBMCs, and the RNeasy kit for mouse skin. Amplification of TCRbeta CDR3 regions was done by immunoSEQ multiplex PCR using 35 Vbeta forward primers and 13 Jbeta reverse primers. Human TCRbeta sequencing covered scalp tissue and sorted CD4+ and CD8+ peripheral blood T cells from patchy and totalis/universalis alopecia areata patients and healthy controls. Clonality in the scalp was compared among normal scalp (n=4), patchy alopecia areata scalp (n=8), and alopecia totalis/universalis scalp (n=8).

General findings and caveats noted by the study authors: Unlike mouse skin, which is dominated by gammadelta T cells, normal human skin has resident alphabeta T cells that are also sequenced, and this complicates analysis of the scalp TCR repertoire. During tofacitinib treatment, many expanded lesional clones stuck around in both scalp and blood, and this persistence may partly explain why relapse happens after treatment is stopped. Compared with normal scalp, lesional scalp had higher clonality and more expanded CD8+ clones, particularly in alopecia totalis/universalis, a pattern that suggests antigenic drive. TCR sequences shared between patients were less clear than in mice, possibly partly because of HLA diversity in the patient population. Because the treated cohort was small and had only one nonresponder, larger studies are needed to examine links between baseline CD8+ expansion and response. Scalp clonality and the number of expanded CD8+ clones among the top 100 scalp clones were significantly decreased by tofacitinib.

The CDR3, from cysteine to phenylalanine, totals 11 residues. The only DNA kept is the CDR3, 33 bases in frame from the first base. Taken from the germline V gene, the CDR1 and CDR2 loops are MDHEN and SYDVKM. V lost 6 bases and J lost 2 bases; the stretch between them is 4 bases long. Read against the paper, the sample's time point label means: less than five weeks on oral tofacitinib. Explained via the paper, the treatment or condition label denotes: oral pan-JAK inhibitor, 5-10 mg twice daily. Lesional scalp punch biopsies and peripheral blood were obtained from alopecia areata patients. PBMCs were isolated by density centrifugation and stained for CD3, CD4 and CD8, after which CD4+ and CD8+ T cells were sorted on a FACSAria. Receptors were amplified or captured by the immunoSEQ multiplex PCR assay. RNA was extracted from all samples and reverse transcribed into cDNA as template for TCR sequencing. First-strand cDNA was synthesized using SuperScript III with a 2:1 mix of oligo-dT and random hexamers. Amplification bias was assessed with a synthetic immune receptor repertoire, and residual bias was removed computationally. From the authors' description of their analysis: Raw reads were preprocessed for error removal, and CDR3 was defined according to IMGT conventions as running from the conserved cysteine to phenylalanine. To get clonality, Shannon entropy was normalized by log2 of the number of productive unique TCRs and the result was subtracted from 1. CD4 or CD8 identity of scalp clones was inferred by cross-referencing scalp TCRbeta sequences with sorted blood CD4 and CD8 repertoires. Not all clones reach the TCRdb copy of this immuneACCESS table, which keeps in-frame sequences only. Checked studies attribute under half of the gap to unresolved V genes and leave the rest unexplained. V and J calls and clone size are those listed in that table; D and trimming were worked out from the DNA. Counted in this sample were 120,000 to 150,000 clones; approximately 86% of them appeared once. The top ten clonotypes cover about 12% of the sample.

Comment on this clone: Its antigen remains undetermined. Base qualities are not provided; no much larger clone lies one nucleotide away.

The clonotype was recovered from a human donor with alopecia areata. The sequence is built from TRBV28 and TRBJ2-5; a confident D gene designation cannot be given. Sample: CD8+ T cells sorted from blood, taken at week 4, from a patient treated with tofacitinib. The nucleotide sequence reads as follows: TGTGCCAGCAGGGCTCAAGAGACCCAGTACTTC. It translates to CASRAQETQYF.